This TCR beta chain was found in a study of CD8+CD57+ T cells in acquired aplastic anemia. Study in general: On average, sorted CD4+ and CD8+ cells gave 3 to 4 ug of DNA. Mean read depth for CD4+ cells from healthy donors was around 11 million.

Whole-study findings and limits: CD8+ Simpson's diversity did not differ significantly between patients and controls. The study identified around 28 CD8+ CDR3 sequences shared by patients and controls.

Template material for TCR beta VDJ and CDR3 profiling consisted of genomic DNA. TCRdb redid the calling of the reads with MiXCR, one entry per CDR3 protein. The data contain some 410,000 distinct CDR3 sequences, about two thirds of them singletons. On this clonotype itself: The antigen remains unidentified. One end of the junction does not line up with germline, which may come from a read error.

Germline V gene sequence: CDR1 SGHVS, CDR2 FNYEAQ. CDR3 length: 14 residues. The source is a human donor in good health, serving as a control. The rearrangement links TRBV7-6 to TRBJ2-5, with D possibly being TRBD1 or TRBD2 (5 bases each). Material: sorted CD4+, CD8+, or CD8+CD57+ T cells (not recorded which) from PBMCs. The CDR3 loop reads CASTLHGTSETQHF. CDR3 nucleotides: TGTGCCAGCACCCTCCACGGGACGAGTGAGACCCAGCACTTC.